This T cell receptor (beta chain) was identified in a study of T cells after yellow fever vaccination. Points from the study as a whole: Abundant clonotypes (contaminants from the bulk population) could be present in FACS-sorted repertoires.

This clonotype occurred a few times. Antigen unknown. One entry per CDR3 protein results from TCRdb running MiXCR on the 5' RACE reads. The table includes 450,000 to 550,000 distinct CDR3 sequences, 21% detected once. This TCR was sampled from a man younger than 35 who received the YFV17D yellow fever vaccine. This specimen consisted of PBMCs, obtained less than 25 days after the first yellow fever vaccination.

Here the CDR3 reads CASKGQTLNTEAFF. CDR3 DNA: TGCGCCAGCAAAGGTCAAACTCTAAACACTGAAGCTTTCTTT. The J gene is TRBJ1-1, the V gene TRBV5-1; D ambiguous. V dropped 6 bases and J dropped 2 bases, with 14 bases sitting between them. The CDR3 extends over 14 amino acids. Germline V gene lookup returns CDR1 SGHRS and CDR2 YFSETQ. Combining the CDR3 with reference TRBV5-1 and TRBJ1-1 gives the whole variable domain KAGVTQTPRYLIKTRGQQVTLSCSPISGHRSVSWYQQTPGQGLQFLFEYFSETQRNKGNFPGRFSGRQFSNSRSEMNVSTLELGDSALYLCASKGQTLNTEAFFGQGTRLTVV.